A single T cell receptor beta chain is shown here with its context. Germline V gives CDR1 LGHDT, CDR2 YNNKEL (reference sequence). V lost 6 bases, J lost 6 bases, and 4 bases stayed unmatched. The CDR3 is 13 residues long. MiXCR, run by TCRdb on the 5' RACE reads, gives a single entry per CDR3 protein. The sample has hundreds of thousands of distinct CDR3 sequences; around 12% are singletons. This sample is part of a study of identical twins. This sample also appeared in a second study, on yellow fever vaccine responses in identical twins.

This chain connects TRBV3-1 to TRBJ2-7; 11 bases fit TRBD2. This clonotype was obtained from a woman aged 18-29 years in good health. Sequences were obtained from PBMCs. The CDR3 region has the DNA TGTGCCAGCAGACTAGCGGGAGTACCCGAGCAGTACTTC. Amino acids: CASRLAGVPEQYF.